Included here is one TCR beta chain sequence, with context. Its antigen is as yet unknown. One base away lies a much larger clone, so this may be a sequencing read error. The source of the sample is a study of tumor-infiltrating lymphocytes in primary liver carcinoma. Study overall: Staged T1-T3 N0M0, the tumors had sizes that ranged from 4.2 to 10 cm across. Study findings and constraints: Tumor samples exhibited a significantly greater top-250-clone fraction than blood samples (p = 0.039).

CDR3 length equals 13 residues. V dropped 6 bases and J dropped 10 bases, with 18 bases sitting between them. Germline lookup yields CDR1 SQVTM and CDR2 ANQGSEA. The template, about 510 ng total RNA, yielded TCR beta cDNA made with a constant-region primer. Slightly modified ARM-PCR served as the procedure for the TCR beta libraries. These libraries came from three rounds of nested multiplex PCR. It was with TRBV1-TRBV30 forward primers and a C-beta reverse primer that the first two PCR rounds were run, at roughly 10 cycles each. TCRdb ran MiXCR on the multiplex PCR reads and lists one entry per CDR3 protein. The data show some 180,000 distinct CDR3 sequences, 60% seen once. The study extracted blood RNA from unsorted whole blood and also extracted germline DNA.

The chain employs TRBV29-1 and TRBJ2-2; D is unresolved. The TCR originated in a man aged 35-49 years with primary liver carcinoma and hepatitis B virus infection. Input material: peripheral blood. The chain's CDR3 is CSVARSPGAELFF. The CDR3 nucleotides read TGCAGCGTCGCGCGTTCCCCGGGCGCGGAGCTGTTTTTT.